This T cell receptor (beta chain) is from a study of Graves' ophthalmopathy and Graves' hyperthyroidism. Among the hyperthyroidism patients, all were newly diagnosed, aged 18 to 65, with under 2 months' duration. The authors used Ficoll-Paque density gradient centrifugation to separate PBMCs. The input was 8.5 to 10 ml of fresh peripheral blood. Broader study findings: A 13-signature model separated ophthalmopathy from stable hyperthyroidism, about 90% sensitivity, roughly 80% specificity. Blood repertoires reportedly contained most expanded thyroid clonotypes above 0.001 frequency.

This clonotype was detected only a few times. Its antigen remains unidentified. Amplifying from RNA transcripts, the study obtained TCR beta CDR3 regions. Amplification began with first-round RT-PCR using HTBI primers, then second-round multiplex PCR was performed. TCRdb reanalysed the multiplex PCR reads using MiXCR and keeps one entry per CDR3 protein. Among hundreds of thousands of distinct CDR3 sequences listed, over 20% were seen once. The TCR was taken from a woman aged 18-29 years with stable Graves' hyperthyroidism. Some clones in this sample may be carry-over from other donors' samples. The source material was peripheral blood.

CDR3 sequence reads: CASSESTGPFEAFF. CDR3 coding DNA: TGCGCCAGCAGTGAGTCGACGGGGCCATTTGAAGCTTTCTTT. The chain joins TRBV10-2 to TRBJ1-1, with D possibly matching TRBD1 (5 bases). The germline V and J ends were trimmed by 0 bases and 7 bases, with 12 bases remaining between them. The CDR3 length is 14 residues. Per the germline V gene, CDR1 is WSHSY and CDR2 is SAAADI.